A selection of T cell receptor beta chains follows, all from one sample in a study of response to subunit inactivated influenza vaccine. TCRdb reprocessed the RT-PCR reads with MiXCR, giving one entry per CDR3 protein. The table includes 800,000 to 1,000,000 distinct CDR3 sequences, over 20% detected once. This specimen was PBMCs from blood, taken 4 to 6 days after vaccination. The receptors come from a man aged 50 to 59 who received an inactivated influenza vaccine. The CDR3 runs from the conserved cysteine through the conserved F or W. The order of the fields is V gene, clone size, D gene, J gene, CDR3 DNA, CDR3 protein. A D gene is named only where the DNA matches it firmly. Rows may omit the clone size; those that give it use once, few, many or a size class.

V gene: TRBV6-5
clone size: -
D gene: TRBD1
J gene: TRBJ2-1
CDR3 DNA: TGTGCCAGCAGTTACCAGGGGACAGATGAGCAGTTCTTC
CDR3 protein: CASSYQGTDEQFF

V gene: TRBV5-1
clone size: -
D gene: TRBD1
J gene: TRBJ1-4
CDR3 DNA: TGCGCCAGCAGCGCGACGACAGGGGGTCTGTTTTTT
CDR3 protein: CASSATTGGLFF

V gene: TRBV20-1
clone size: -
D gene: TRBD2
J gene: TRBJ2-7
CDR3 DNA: TGCAGTGCCACGCGGGGGAATCTCCATGAGCAGTACTTC
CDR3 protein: CSATRGNLHEQYF

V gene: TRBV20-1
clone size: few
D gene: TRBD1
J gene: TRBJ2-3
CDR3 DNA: TGCAGTGCTCAACTCGGACAGGAGATCACAGATACGCAGTATTTT
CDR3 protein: CSAQLGQEITDTQYF

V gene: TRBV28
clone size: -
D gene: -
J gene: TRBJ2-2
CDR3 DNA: TGTGCCAGCAGCGGGATTAACACCGGGGAGCTGTTTTTT
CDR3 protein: CASSGINTGELFF

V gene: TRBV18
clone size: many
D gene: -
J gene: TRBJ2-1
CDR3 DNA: TGTGCCAGCTCACCGACGCTTCAGGGGGAGCAGTTCTTC
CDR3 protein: CASSPTLQGEQFF

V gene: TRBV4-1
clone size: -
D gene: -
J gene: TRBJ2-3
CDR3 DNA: TGCGCCAGCAGACTGGGTGGCAGGGGAGGCAGGGGTACGCAGTATTTT
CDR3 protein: CASRLGGRGGRGTQYF

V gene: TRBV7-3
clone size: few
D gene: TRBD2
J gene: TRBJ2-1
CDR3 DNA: TGTGCCAGCAGCTTAAGGCCTAGCGGGTATACTTACAATGAGCAGTTCTTC
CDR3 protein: CASSLRPSGYTYNEQFF

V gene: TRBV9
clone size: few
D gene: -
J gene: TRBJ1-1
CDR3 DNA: TGTGCCAGCAGCGTAGTGGTCCCCGGTGAAGCTTTCTTT
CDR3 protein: CASSVVVPGEAFF

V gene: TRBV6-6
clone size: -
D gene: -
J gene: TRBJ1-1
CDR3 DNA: TGTGCCAGCAGTCAGGACATTGAAGCTTTCTTT
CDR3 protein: CASSQDIEAFF

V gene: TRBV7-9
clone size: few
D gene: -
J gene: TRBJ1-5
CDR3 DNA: TGTGCCAGCAGCTTGGACCGGGGTAAGCCCCAGCATTTT
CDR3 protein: CASSLDRGKPQHF

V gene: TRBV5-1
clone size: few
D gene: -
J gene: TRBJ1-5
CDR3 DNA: TGCGCCAGCAGCTCCCACCAACAGGACTTCAATCAGCCCCAGCATTTT
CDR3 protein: CASSSHQQDFNQPQHF

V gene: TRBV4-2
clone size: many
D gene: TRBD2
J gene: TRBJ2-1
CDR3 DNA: TGTGCCAGCAGCCAAGTCCTTGGACTAGCTATCAATGAGCAGTTCTTC
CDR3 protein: CASSQVLGLAINEQFF

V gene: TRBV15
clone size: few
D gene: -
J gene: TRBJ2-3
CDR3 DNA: TGTGCCACCAGCAGAGATCCCAGGCGTCGCACAGATACGCAGTATTTT
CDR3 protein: CATSRDPRRRTDTQYF

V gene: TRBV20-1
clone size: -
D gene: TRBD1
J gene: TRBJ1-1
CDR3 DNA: TGCAGTGCTAGAGGAGGTTCTGGCAGGGGGATAAGAAGGGACACTGAAGCTTTCTTT
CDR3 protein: CSARGGSGRGIRRDTEAFF

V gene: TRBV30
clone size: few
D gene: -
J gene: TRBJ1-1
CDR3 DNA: TGTGCCTGGAGTTCCACAAGCACTGAAGCTTTCTTT
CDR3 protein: CAWSSTSTEAFF

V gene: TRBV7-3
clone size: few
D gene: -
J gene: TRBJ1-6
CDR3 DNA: TGTGCCAGCAGCTTTGACAGAAATTCACCCCTCCACTTT
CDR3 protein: CASSFDRNSPLHF

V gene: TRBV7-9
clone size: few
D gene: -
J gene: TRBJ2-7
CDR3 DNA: TGTGCCAGCAGCTCCTCGATCACCTACGAGCAGTACTTC
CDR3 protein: CASSSSITYEQYF

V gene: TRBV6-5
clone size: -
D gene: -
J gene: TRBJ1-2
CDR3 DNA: TGTGCCAGCAGTTACTTCGGCAGGCGTAGCGACTACACCTTC
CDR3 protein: CASSYFGRRSDYTF

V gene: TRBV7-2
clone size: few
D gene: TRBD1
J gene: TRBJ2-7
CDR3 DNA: TGTGCCAGCAGCCTACGGCCCGGGACAGTAGGCTACGAGCAGTACTTC
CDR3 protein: CASSLRPGTVGYEQYF

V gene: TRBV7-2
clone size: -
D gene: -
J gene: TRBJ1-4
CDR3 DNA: TGTGCCAGCAATTCCCGGACAGACGAAAAACTGTTTTTT
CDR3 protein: CASNSRTDEKLFF

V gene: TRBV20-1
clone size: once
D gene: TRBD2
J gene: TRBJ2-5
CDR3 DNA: TGCAGTGCCGCCGGACTAGCGGGAGTCCGGGAGACCCAGTACTTC
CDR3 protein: CSAAGLAGVRETQYF

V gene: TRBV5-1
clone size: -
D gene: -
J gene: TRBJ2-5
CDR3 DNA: TGCGCCAGCAGCGGAAGTAAGACCCAGTACTTC
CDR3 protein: CASSGSKTQYF

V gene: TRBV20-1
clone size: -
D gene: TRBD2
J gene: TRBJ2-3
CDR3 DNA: TGCAGTGCTAGAACTATGTCTAGCGGGAGCGGCGATACGCAGTATTTT
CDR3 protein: CSARTMSSGSGDTQYF

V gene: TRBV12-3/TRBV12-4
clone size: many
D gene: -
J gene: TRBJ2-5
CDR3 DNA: TGTGCCAGCGCACTCCGGGACCATGTAGTCGAGACCCAGTACTTC
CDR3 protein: CASALRDHVVETQYF

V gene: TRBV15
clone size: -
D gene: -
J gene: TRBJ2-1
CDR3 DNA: TGTGCCACCAGCAGAGATCCCGCGGGGGCCTTCTACAATGAGCAGTTCTTC
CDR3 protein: CATSRDPAGAFYNEQFF

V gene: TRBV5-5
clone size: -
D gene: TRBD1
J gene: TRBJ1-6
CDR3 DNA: TGTGCCAGCAGCAAACCGGGACAGGCTAATAATTCACCCCTCCACTTT
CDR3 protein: CASSKPGQANNSPLHF

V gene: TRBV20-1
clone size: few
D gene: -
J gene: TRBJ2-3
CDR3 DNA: TGCAGTGCCAGGGATCGGGACACAGATACGCAGTATTTT
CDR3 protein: CSARDRDTDTQYF

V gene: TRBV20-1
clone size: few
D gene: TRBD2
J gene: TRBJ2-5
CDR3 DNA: TGCAGTGCTAGAGATGGGCGGGGGGCTCAAGAGACCCAGTACTTC
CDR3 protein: CSARDGRGAQETQYF

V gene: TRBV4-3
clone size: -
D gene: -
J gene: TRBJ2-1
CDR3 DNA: TGCGCCAGCAGCCAAGGGGCGGGATCGACGTACAATGAGCAGTTCTTC
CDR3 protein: CASSQGAGSTYNEQFF

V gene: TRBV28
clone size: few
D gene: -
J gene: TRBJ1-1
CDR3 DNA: TGTGCCAGCAACCAGAACACTGAAGCTTTCTTT
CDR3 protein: CASNQNTEAFF

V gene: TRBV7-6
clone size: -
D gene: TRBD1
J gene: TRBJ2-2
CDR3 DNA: TGTGCCAGCAGCTTAGCTACAGGGGGCTATGTCGGGGAGCTGTTTTTT
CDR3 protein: CASSLATGGYVGELFF

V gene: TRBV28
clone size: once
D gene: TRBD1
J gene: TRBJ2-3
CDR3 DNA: TGTGCCAGCAGGTATTGGGACAGGGGCACAGATACGCAGTATTTT
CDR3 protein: CASRYWDRGTDTQYF

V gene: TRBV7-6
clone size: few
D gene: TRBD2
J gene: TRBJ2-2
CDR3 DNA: TGTGCCAGCAGCTTAGGCACTAGCGGGTACACCGGGGAGCTGTTTTTT
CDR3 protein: CASSLGTSGYTGELFF

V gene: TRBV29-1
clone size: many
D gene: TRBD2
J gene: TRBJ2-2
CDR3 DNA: TGCAGCGTGAGCGGGGGGGTCTCCGGGGAGCTGTTTTTT
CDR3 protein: CSVSGGVSGELFF

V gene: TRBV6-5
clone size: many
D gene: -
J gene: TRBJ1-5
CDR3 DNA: TGTGCCAGCAGTTACGGGCTAGGTCAGCCCCAGCATTTT
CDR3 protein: CASSYGLGQPQHF

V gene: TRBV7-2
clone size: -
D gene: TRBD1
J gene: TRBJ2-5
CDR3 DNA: TGTGCCAGCAGCTTCCGGGACAGGGCAGTACGCGAGACCCAGTACTTC
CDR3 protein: CASSFRDRAVRETQYF

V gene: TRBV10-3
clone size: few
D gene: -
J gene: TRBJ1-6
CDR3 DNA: TGTGCCATCAGTGACCCTAGACAGTTTTCACCCCTCCACTTT
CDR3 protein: CAISDPRQFSPLHF

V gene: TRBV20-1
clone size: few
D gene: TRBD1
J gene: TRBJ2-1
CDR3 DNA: TGCAGTGCTAGAGGACCGGGACAGGGTCTCAATGAGCAGTTCTTC
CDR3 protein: CSARGPGQGLNEQFF

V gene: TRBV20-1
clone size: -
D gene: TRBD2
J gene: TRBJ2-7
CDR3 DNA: TGCAGTGCTAGAGATCGCGTAGGGGGTAGCGGGAGGGAGTACGAGCAGTACTTC
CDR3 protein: CSARDRVGGSGREYEQYF

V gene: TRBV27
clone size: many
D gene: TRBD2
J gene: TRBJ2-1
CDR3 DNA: TGTGCCAGCAGTTTAGTGACTAGCGGGACCGATGAGCAGTTCTTC
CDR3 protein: CASSLVTSGTDEQFF

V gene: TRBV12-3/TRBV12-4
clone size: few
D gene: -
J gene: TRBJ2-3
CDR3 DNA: TGTGCCAGCAGAGACAGGTACAGCACAGATACGCAGTATTTT
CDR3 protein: CASRDRYSTDTQYF

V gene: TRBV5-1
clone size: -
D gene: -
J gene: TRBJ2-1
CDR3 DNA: TGCGCCAGCAGCTCTACCTACGGCAATGAGCAGTTCTTC
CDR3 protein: CASSSTYGNEQFF

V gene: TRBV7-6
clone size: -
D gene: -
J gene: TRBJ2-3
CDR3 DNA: TGTGCCAGCAGCTCGAGGGTCGGGGGAGGTATATCTACAGATACGCAGTATTTT
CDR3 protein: CASSSRVGGGISTDTQYF

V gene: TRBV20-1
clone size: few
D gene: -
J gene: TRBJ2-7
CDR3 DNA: TGCAGTGCTAGCGGGGCCTTCGGGGCCTACGAGCAGTACTTC
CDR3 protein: CSASGAFGAYEQYF

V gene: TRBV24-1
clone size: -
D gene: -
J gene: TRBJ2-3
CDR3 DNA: TGTGCCACCAGTGATAGGGACGGATACACAGATACGCAGTATTTT
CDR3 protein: CATSDRDGYTDTQYF

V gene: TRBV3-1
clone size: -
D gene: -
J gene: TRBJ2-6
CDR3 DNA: TGTGCCAGCAGTCGAACACGCGTCCTGACTTTC
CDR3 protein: CASSRTRVLTF

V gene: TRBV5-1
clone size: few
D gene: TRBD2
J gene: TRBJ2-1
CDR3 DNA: TGCGCCAGCAGCTTCGGTACGACTAGCGGGGGGAACAATGAGCAGTTCTTC
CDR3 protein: CASSFGTTSGGNNEQFF

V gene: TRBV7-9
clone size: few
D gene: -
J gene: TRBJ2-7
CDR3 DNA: TGTGCCAGCAGCACGTTCGGGGCCTACGAGCAGTACTTC
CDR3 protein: CASSTFGAYEQYF

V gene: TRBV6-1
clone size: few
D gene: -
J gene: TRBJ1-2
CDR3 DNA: TGTGCCAGCAGTGAAAAAGGCTATGGCTACACCTTC
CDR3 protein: CASSEKGYGYTF